The TCR beta chain described here comes from a study of cytomegalovirus exposure and HLA in healthy donors. Study-level points and caveats: In a later analysis, common viral pathogens appeared linked to several of the most significant clusters.

With respect to this clone: Antigen: not known.

Primers: 60 Vbeta forward and 13 Jbeta reverse. Some clones are missing from TCRdb's copy, which holds only in-frame ones; the method was immunoSEQ multiplex PCR. The sample records about 120,000 clones, 65% to 80% being singletons. This CDR3 region has 13 residues. CDR1 is SQVTM, CDR2 ANQGSEA, per germline. V lost 4 bases and J 2 bases, leaving 11 bases between the germline ends. Input material: PBMCs. The gene calls are TRBV29-1 and TRBJ1-1; D is perhaps TRBD1 (6 bases). The clonotype comes from a young man in good health and CMV-seropositive. This chain's CDR3 is CSVGEQGNTEAFF. CDR3 coding DNA: TGCAGCGTTGGTGAACAGGGAAACACTGAAGCTTTCTTT.